The next 16 T cell receptor beta chains were all read from a single sample in a study of blood T cells in healthy people across ages. Next came a second PCR, run for roughly 7 to 12 cycles, which used a sample-barcoded 5' primer along with a J-beta primer mix. TCRdb redid the calling of the 5' RACE reads with MiXCR, one entry per CDR3 protein. The sample shows 2 million or so distinct CDR3 sequences, around half of them seen only once. Source material: blood. These receptors were collected from a woman in her thirties or forties in good health.

The chain has TRBV7-2 and TRBJ1-2; 7 bases align to TRBD1. Germline CDR1 is SGHTA and CDR2 is FQGNSA. Losses at the gene ends were 8 bases for V and 7 bases for J; bases not matched to a gene: 16. The CDR3 length is 15 residues. CDR3 bases: TGTGCCAGCTCTCCTTCGGGACAGCTGGAGGGTGGCTACACCTTC. This encodes CASSPSGQLEGGYTF. The full variable domain, rest sourced from reference TRBV7-2 and TRBJ1-2, is GAGVSQSPSNKVTEKGKDVELRCDPISGHTALYWYRQSLGQGLEFLIYFQGNSAPDKSGLPSDRFSAERTGGSVSTLTIQRTQQEDSAVYLCASSPSGQLEGGYTFGSGTRLTVV.

This clonotype was observed a few times. V and J are TRBV20-1 and TRBJ2-3; D is perhaps TRBD1 (6 bases). Germline-derived CDR1 and CDR2 are DFQATT and SNEGSKA (reference sequence). The CDR3 length is 15 residues. Trimming shortened V by 2 bases and J by 0 bases, and 12 bases separated the two germline ends. The CDR3 nucleotides are TGCAGTGCTAGATATTGGGGGCCTAGCACAGATACGCAGTATTTT. Translating gives CSARYWGPSTDTQYF.

This sequence joins TRBV6-1 and TRBJ2-7; 12 nucleotides line up with TRBD1. The DNA end is a closer match to TRBJ2-5, so the J assignment may be wrong. Germline lookup yields CDR1 MNHNS and CDR2 SASEGT. The CDR3 contains 16 residues. The CDR3 sequence: CASSVSGTGGWETQYF. The CDR3 coding sequence is TGTGCCAGCAGTGTCTCCGGGACAGGGGGCTGGGAGACCCAGTACTTC.

This clonotype was counted between two and nine times. The chain employs TRBV10-3 and TRBJ2-5, with D possibly matching TRBD1 (5 bases). Germline V CDR1 and CDR2: ENHRY, SYGVKD. CDR3 size: 15 residues. With 0 bases removed from V and 5 bases from J, the gap between germline ends came to 13 bases. The CDR3 spells CAISESGREGETQYF. The CDR3 DNA reads as TGTGCCATCAGTGAGTCGGGCAGGGAAGGGGAGACCCAGTACTTC.

Concerning this clonotype itself: One end of the junction fails to match germline, which may point to a read error. The rearrangement links TRBV20-1 to TRBJ1-6; no firm D call. The CDR3 length is 13 residues. Germline CDR1 and CDR2: DFQATT and SNEGSKA (reference sequence). The CDR3 DNA sequence: TGCAGTGGTTCCCCGGGCAATAAGTCACCCCTCCACTTT. This encodes CSGSPGNKSPLHF.

A remark on this clonotype: A junction end diverges from the germline sequence, so it may reflect a read error. V is TRBV4-2 and J is TRBJ1-1, with a possible D match to TRBD1 (5 bases). Germline CDR1 is LGHNA and CDR2 is YNFKEQ. This CDR3 contains 15 residues. This CDR3 is CASSPPGQGGTGAFF. Written as DNA, the CDR3 is TGTGCCAGCAGCCCCCCCGGCCAGGGAGGCACTGGAGCTTTCTTT.

The chain is built from TRBV28 and TRBJ2-7; D may be TRBD1 or TRBD2 (6 bases each). V dropped 6 bases and J dropped 2 bases, with 14 bases sitting between them. Germline V lookup: CDR1 MDHEN, CDR2 SYDVKM. The CDR3 covers 14 residues. The CDR3 coding sequence is TGTGCCAGCAGGCTGGGGGGCGAAACCTACGAGCAGTACTTC. This gives the protein CASRLGGETYEQYF.

V and J are TRBV20-1 and TRBJ1-5, with 7 bases fitting TRBD1. The V gene end was trimmed by 3 bases and the J gene end by 6 bases; junction bases not matched to a gene: 17. This CDR3 is 17 amino acids long. Per germline, CDR1 DFQATT and CDR2 SNEGSKA (reference sequence). CDR3 residues: CSASGGDRVGPGQPQHF. CDR3 in DNA: TGCAGTGCTAGCGGTGGTGACAGGGTTGGTCCCGGTCAGCCCCAGCATTTT.

V usage is TRBV24-1 and J usage is TRBJ2-3, with 8 positions matching TRBD2. The germline V gene encodes CDR1 KGHDR and CDR2 SFDVKD. The CDR3 extends over 13 amino acids. Trimming removed 9 bases from V and 1 base from J; junction bases left unmatched: 2. The CDR3 region is CATGTRGTDTQYF. DNA for the CDR3: TGTGCCACCGGGACTAGGGGCACAGATACGCAGTATTTT.

The chain uses TRBV4-1 and TRBJ2-2; 11 positions match TRBD2. CDR3 length equals 16 residues. The V gene's germline CDR1 is MGHRA and CDR2 YSYEKL. The V segment lost 4 bases and the J segment 5 bases; nucleotides outside the gene matches: 6. The CDR3 spells CASSPLAGGPTGELFF. DNA for the CDR3: TGCGCCAGCAGCCCGTTAGCGGGGGGGCCGACCGGGGAGCTGTTTTTT.

In its sample, this clonotype was seen a few times. The chain carries TRBV6-2 or TRBV6-3 and TRBJ2-6; 7 nucleotides match TRBD1. The CDR3 spans 20 residues. The V gene's germline CDR1 is MNHEY and CDR2 SVGEGT. J was trimmed by 0 bases and V by 2 bases; bases with no gene match: 13. The CDR3 nucleotides are TGTGCCAGCAGTTACGAGACAGGGAAAGGGGGACCCTCTGGGGCCAACGTCCTGACTTTC. Translated: CASSYETGKGGPSGANVLTF.

The chain carries TRBV7-2 and TRBJ2-1; D is unclear. This CDR3 is 15 amino acids long. V dropped 5 bases and J dropped 13 bases, with 24 bases sitting between them. Germline loops: CDR1 SGHTA, CDR2 FQGNSA. The CDR3 sequence is CASSPYIRSQETQFF. CDR3 nucleotides: TGTGCCAGCAGCCCTTACATACGATCTCAAGAGACCCAGTTCTTC.

The rearrangement joins TRBV20-1 to TRBJ2-3; TRBD1 agrees at 7 bases. This CDR3 has 13 amino acids. Germline V gene data show CDR1 as DFQATT and CDR2 as SNEGSKA (reference sequence). The J segment lost 3 bases and the V segment lost 8 bases, leaving 8 bases of the junction unmatched. CDR3 sequence reads: CSRMDRFTDTQYF. In DNA, the CDR3 is TGCAGTAGGATGGACAGGTTTACAGATACGCAGTATTTT.

The chain couples TRBV15 to TRBJ2-1, with 9 bases fitting TRBD2. V lost 1 base, J lost 6 bases, and 7 bases stayed unmatched. The CDR3 is made up of 16 amino acids. Per the germline V gene, CDR1 is LNHNV and CDR2 is YYDKDF (reference sequence). CDR3 protein: CATSRGGRDQVNEQFF. CDR3 sequence (DNA): TGTGCCACCAGCAGAGGCGGGAGGGACCAGGTCAATGAGCAGTTCTTC.

The chain recombines TRBV7-2 with TRBJ2-1, with 9 bases matching TRBD2. V trimming: 4 bases; J trimming: 5 bases; junction bases outside the gene matches: 3. Per germline, CDR1 SGHTA and CDR2 FQGNSA. The CDR3 is 14 amino acids. The CDR3 reads CASSSRTSDNEQFF. The CDR3 nucleotides are TGTGCCAGCAGCTCCCGGACTAGCGACAATGAGCAGTTCTTC.

The V gene is TRBV7-2, the J gene TRBJ1-4; D is possibly TRBD1 (5 bases). Germline values: CDR1 SGHTA, CDR2 FQGNSA. The V and J ends lost 0 bases and 7 bases respectively, with 15 bases between them. The length of the CDR3 is 16 residues. CDR3 region: CASSLAQGLGIEKLFF. In DNA form, the CDR3 reads TGTGCCAGCAGCTTAGCGCAGGGACTCGGTATTGAAAAACTGTTTTTT.